Shown below are 6 T cell receptor beta chains from a single sample sequenced in a study of beta chain features in type 1 diabetes (dated by TCRdb to 2016 to 2018). Study-wide findings and limitations: A moderate but significant shortening of TCRB CDR3 length was observed in type 1 diabetes patients in all four CD4+ subsets.

Their antigen targets remain unknown. Library prep was done by the immunoSEQ multiplex PCR assay. The High Capacity cDNA Reverse Transcription Kit was used to reverse transcribe all of the isolated RNA, meaning that expressed TCRB transcripts were what got sequenced. TCRdb holds this immuneACCESS table with in-frame rearrangements only. Some clones are missing; in checked studies, unresolved V genes explain under half, and the rest has no known cause. This sample holds 200,000 to 300,000 clones; about a tenth were observed only once. Together, the top ten hold around 0.017% of the sample. The material sequenced was naive CD4+ T cells from blood. The sample's cell subset or site label, in plain terms: true naive CD4+ T cells. Receptors were obtained from a man aged 25 to 45 with type 1 diabetes.

This chain uses TRBV7-2 with TRBJ2-5, with 9 nucleotides matching TRBD1. CDR3 length: 15 amino acids. With 3 bases clipped from V and 2 bases from J, the junction kept 4 bases outside the gene matches. Germline V gene data show CDR1 as SGHTA and CDR2 as FQGNSA. The CDR3 nucleotides are TGTGCCAGCAGCTTGGTAGGGACAGGGCAAGAGACCCAGTACTTC. This sequence encodes CASSLVGTGQETQYF.

This clone was seen more than once but under ten times. This CDR3 reads CASCGTGGANYGYTF. The CDR3 DNA follows: TGTGCCAGCTGCGGGACAGGGGGCGCGAACTATGGCTACACCTTC. The chain links TRBV2 to TRBJ1-2; 12 bases match TRBD1. The CDR3 totals 15 residues. Losses at the gene ends were 8 bases for V and 2 bases for J; bases not matched to a gene: 6. From germline, CDR1 is SNHLY and CDR2 FYNNEI.

This rearrangement joins TRBV12-5 to TRBJ1-2, with 7 bases matching TRBD1. Germline CDR1 LGHNT, CDR2 FRNRAP. V lost 6 bases and J lost 7; bases outside the gene matches: 8. The CDR3 is 13 residues long. The CDR3 DNA reads TGTGCTAGTGGCCGGGACAGCGGAGGTGGCTACACCTTC. It yields the protein CASGRDSGGGYTF. Supplemented by reference TRBV12-5 and TRBJ1-2, the full variable domain reads DARVTQTPRHKVTEMGQEVTMRCQPILGHNTVFWYRQTMMQGLELLAYFRNRAPLDDSGMPKDRFSAEMPDATLATLKIQPSEPRDSAVYFCASGRDSGGGYTFGSGTRLTVV.

This rearrangement joins TRBV20-1 to TRBJ1-1, with D possibly being TRBD1 (5 bases). V shed 5 bases and J shed 5 bases, with 9 bases lying between them. Per germline, CDR1 DFQATT and CDR2 SNEGSKA (reference sequence). The CDR3 is 11 amino acids. CDR3 region: CSAAPGTEAFF. CDR3 in DNA: TGCAGTGCTGCCCCAGGGACTGAAGCTTTCTTT.

This clone appeared a few times. The rearrangement links TRBV18 to TRBJ2-3; TRBD1 is a possible D gene (6 bases). The CDR3 spans 15 residues. Trimming stripped 4 bases from V and 3 bases from J, with 14 bases between. Germline CDR1 and CDR2: KGHSH and LQKENI. The CDR3 loop reads CASSRRRGETDTQYF. CDR3 in DNA: TGTGCCAGCTCACGGCGCAGGGGAGAGACAGATACGCAGTATTTT.

The V gene is TRBV5-4, the J gene TRBJ2-1; 14 bases are a match to TRBD2. This CDR3 comprises 15 residues. CDR1 is SGHNT, CDR2 YYREEE, per germline (reference sequence). Losses at the gene ends were 4 bases for V and 10 bases for J; bases not matched to a gene: 7. The CDR3 reads CASSQGLAGAGEQFF. As DNA, the CDR3 is TGTGCCAGCAGCCAGGGACTAGCGGGGGCAGGGGAGCAGTTCTTC.